The 25 T cell receptor beta chains reported below all come from one sample, sequenced in a study of T-cell memory formation after mild COVID-19. TCRdb reprocessed the 5' RACE reads via MiXCR and lists one record per CDR3 protein. The sample carries 40,000 to 60,000 distinct CDR3 sequences, approximately 9% recorded once. The sample comprised PBMCs or a T cell subset sorted from them (not recorded which). The source of these receptors is an adult woman who had mild COVID-19 (a few samples of this study predate the infection). Cell type and time point are not known.

This chain links TRBV20-1 with TRBJ1-1; maybe TRBD1 (5 bases). V gave up 0 bases and J gave up 4 bases, with 15 bases separating them. CDR1 and CDR2 from the germline V gene are DFQATT and SNEGSKA (reference sequence). CDR3 size: 15 residues. CDR3 in DNA: TGCAGTGCTAGAGATCTCAGTAGGGGCACCACTGAAGCTTTCTTT. Its protein is CSARDLSRGTTEAFF.

This clonotype counts as medium-sized. This sequence joins TRBV12-3 or TRBV12-4 and TRBJ2-7, with a tentative D call TRBD1 (6 bases). Trimming left V 4 bases short and J 2 bases short, with 9 bases between. The length of the CDR3 is 13 residues. CDR3 protein: CASSSPGAYEQYF. The CDR3 DNA follows: TGTGCCAGCAGTTCCCCAGGGGCCTACGAGCAGTACTTC.

This clonotype occurred many times. The chain joins TRBV7-8 to TRBJ2-3; TRBD1 matches at 9 bases. Per germline, CDR1 SGHVS and CDR2 FQNEAQ. The V and J ends lost 5 bases and 5 bases, in that order; junction bases with no gene match: 8. The CDR3 is 15 residues long. The CDR3 DNA is TGTGCCAGCAGCCTCCGGGACAGGGTTATAGATACGCAGTATTTT. It encodes CASSLRDRVIDTQYF.

In this sample, this clonotype turned up many times. The rearrangement uses TRBV15 and TRBJ2-3; no clear D. The CDR3 is made up of 13 amino acids. The V and J ends lost 2 bases and 0 bases respectively, with 3 bases between them. Germline lookup yields CDR1 LNHNV and CDR2 YYDKDF (reference sequence). The CDR3 bases are TGTGCCACCAGCAGAACTAGCACAGATACGCAGTATTTT. It yields the protein CATSRTSTDTQYF.

The table lists this clonotype with a few counts. This chain connects TRBV19 to TRBJ1-1; D call uncertain. Trimming left V 5 bases short and J 4 bases short, with 11 bases between. CDR3 length: 13 amino acids. Germline values: CDR1 LNHDA, CDR2 SQIVND (reference sequence). This CDR3 is CASSPTRGTEAFF. The CDR3, as DNA: TGTGCCAGTAGTCCGACCCGGGGCACTGAAGCTTTCTTT.

Many counts were recorded for this clonotype. The V gene is TRBV7-3, the J gene TRBJ2-2, with no clear D. Germline values: CDR1 SGHTA, CDR2 FQGTGA. Trimming cost V 5 bases and J 6 bases, with 13 bases left between them. The CDR3 consists of 14 residues. CDR3 sequence (DNA): TGTGCCAGCAGCGCCACTAACAGACCCGGGGAGCTGTTTTTT. Its protein is CASSATNRPGELFF.

This clonotype has ten or more counts. The chain is built from TRBV20-1 and TRBJ2-2; TRBD2 agrees at 9 bases. Trimming cost V 1 base and J 1 base; bases outside gene matches: 10. Germline loops: CDR1 DFQATT, CDR2 SNEGSKA (reference sequence). The CDR3 sequence is 18 residues long. The chain's CDR3 is CSARVSGGRDWNTGELFF. In DNA, the CDR3 is TGCAGTGCTAGAGTTAGCGGGGGCCGAGACTGGAACACCGGGGAGCTGTTTTTT.

The chain couples TRBV19 to TRBJ2-2; D ambiguous. Trimming shortened V by 0 bases and J by 4 bases, and 3 bases separated the two germline ends. The CDR3 is 13 residues long. Germline V CDR1 and CDR2: LNHDA, SQIVND (reference sequence). CDR3 nucleotide sequence: TGTGCCAGTAGTATAGAGGGCACCGGGGAGCTGTTTTTT. It translates to CASSIEGTGELFF.

Judged by abundance, this clonotype is medium-sized (0.01 to 0.1%). The CDR3 DNA reads TGCAGTGCGGGTGGACTATCCTACAATGAGCAGTTCTTC. Protein: CSAGGLSYNEQFF. This chain joins TRBV20-1 and TRBJ2-1; possibly TRBD2 for D (6 bases). The CDR3 loop spans 13 amino acids. V lost 6 bases, J lost 1 base, and 10 bases lay in between. CDR1 is DFQATT, CDR2 SNEGSKA, per germline (reference sequence).

This clonotype was counted only a few times. In nucleotides, the CDR3 is TGTGCCAGCAGCCAAGGAGGGGCTAGCGGGGGCCAGGAGACCCAGTACTTC. Protein: CASSQGGASGGQETQYF. This sequence joins TRBV3-1 and TRBJ2-5; 10 nucleotides match TRBD2. Losses at the gene ends were 1 base for V and 5 bases for J; bases not matched to a gene: 10. Germline-derived CDR1 and CDR2 are LGHDT and YNNKEL (reference sequence). There are 17 residues in the CDR3.

This clonotype was counted ten times or more. J is TRBJ2-7 and V is TRBV7-9; D is perhaps TRBD1 (7 bases). The CDR3 extends over 13 amino acids. Germline V CDR1 and CDR2: SEHNR, FQNEAQ (reference sequence). The V end was cut by 7 bases, the J end by 6 bases, with 16 bases between. CDR3: CASTRGARGEQYF. In DNA, the CDR3 is TGTGCCAGCACCAGGGGGGCTCGGGGCGAGCAGTACTTC.

This clonotype was observed a few times. The chain employs TRBV6-2 or TRBV6-3 and TRBJ1-2; TRBD1 aligns across 8 bases. The trim removed 7 bases at V and 6 bases at J, leaving 16 bases unmatched. CDR1 and CDR2 from the germline V gene are MNHEY and SVGEGT. The CDR3 totals 16 residues. This chain's CDR3 is CASTRTGLMTTDGYTF. The CDR3 nucleotides read TGTGCCAGCACCCGGACAGGGTTGATGACGACGGATGGCTACACCTTC.

The genes are TRBV7-6 and TRBJ1-3; 7 nucleotides line up with TRBD1. The germline CDR1 and CDR2 sequences are SGHVS and FNYEAQ. V lost 5 bases to trimming and J lost 4 bases; unmatched junction nucleotides: 8. CDR3 size: 15 residues. In DNA form, the CDR3 reads TGTGCCAGCAGCCGAAATACAGGGGCGGGAAACACCATATATTTT. Translated, it gives CASSRNTGAGNTIYF.

The J gene is TRBJ1-6, the V gene TRBV9; 7 bases match TRBD1. The CDR3 length is 16 residues. The trim removed 3 bases at V and 6 bases at J, leaving 9 bases unmatched. From germline, CDR1 is SGDLS and CDR2 YYNGEE. The chain's CDR3 is CASSAGPGTANSPLHF. The CDR3 DNA reads as TGTGCCAGCAGCGCAGGCCCCGGGACAGCTAATTCACCCCTCCACTTT.

The V and J genes are TRBV19 and TRBJ1-3; D gene ambiguous. The CDR3 contains 14 residues. The V end was cut by 3 bases, the J end by 7 bases, with 13 bases between. CDR1 is LNHDA, CDR2 SQIVND, per germline (reference sequence). This CDR3 reads CASSMVEGWNTIYF. The CDR3 DNA reads as TGTGCCAGTAGTATGGTGGAGGGCTGGAACACCATATATTTT.

This clonotype was detected many times. This chain uses TRBV5-1 with TRBJ2-7, with D hard to call. V shed 0 bases and J shed 2 bases, with 9 bases lying between them. Germline V gene lookup returns CDR1 SGHRS and CDR2 YFSETQ. There are 14 residues in the CDR3. CDR3 in DNA: TGCGCCAGCAGCTTGGAACAGCCCACCTACGAGCAGTACTTC. Encoded protein: CASSLEQPTYEQYF.

This clonotype was detected a few times. The chain joins TRBV12-3 or TRBV12-4 to TRBJ1-5; D is possibly TRBD1 (6 bases). There are 15 residues in the CDR3. Trimming shortened V by 3 bases and J by 4 bases, and 13 bases separated the two germline ends. The CDR3 region is CASSFRGTQNQPQHF. CDR3 DNA sequence: TGTGCCAGCAGTTTTAGGGGGACACAGAATCAGCCCCAGCATTTT.

This clonotype was counted many times. This sequence joins TRBV12-3 or TRBV12-4 and TRBJ1-1, with a weak D call TRBD1 (6 bases). The length of the CDR3 is 14 residues. The ends were cut back, 2 bases at V and 5 bases at J, with 12 bases in the middle. The CDR3 loop is CASSLQARGTEAFF. The CDR3 nucleotides are TGTGCCAGCAGTTTACAGGCGAGGGGGACTGAAGCTTTCTTT.

The sample holds one count of this clonotype. One base away lies a much larger clone, so this may be a sequencing read error. V is TRBV4-1 and J is TRBJ2-1; 7 bases line up with TRBD2. The V gene's germline CDR1 is MGHRA and CDR2 YSYEKL. The CDR3 consists of 15 residues. The CDR3 DNA reads TGCGCCAACAGCCAAGAAACGGGGGGAATAAGGGAGCAGTTCTTC. Its protein is CANSQETGGIREQFF.

This clonotype came up many times. This chain connects TRBV7-3 to TRBJ1-1, with TRBD1 identical over 7 bases. J gave up 6 bases and V 2 bases, and 6 bases lay outside the gene matches. Looked up from germline, CDR1 is SGHTA and CDR2 is FQGTGA. CDR3 length equals 14 residues. The DNA for the CDR3 is TGTGCCAGCAGCTTAGGCCCCGGGACAGCTGAAGCTTTCTTT. Protein product: CASSLGPGTAEAFF. The full variable domain, completed using reference TRBV7-3 and TRBJ1-1, is GAGVSQTPSNKVTEKGKYVELRCDPISGHTALYWYRQSLGQGPEFLIYFQGTGAADDSGLPNDRFFAVRPEGSVSTLKIQRTERGDSAVYLCASSLGPGTAEAFFGQGTRLTVV.

The chain employs TRBV25-1 and TRBJ1-3; 11 nucleotides match TRBD1. J gave up 2 bases and V 6 bases, and 9 bases lay outside the gene matches. The germline V gene encodes CDR1 MGHDK and CDR2 SYGVNS. The CDR3 is 17 amino acids. The CDR3 nucleotides are TGTGCCAGCAGGAACGCCGGGACAGGGGGAGCTGGAAACACCATATATTTT. Amino acid sequence: CASRNAGTGGAGNTIYF. Full variable domain (rest looked up from reference TRBV25-1 and TRBJ1-3): EADIYQTPRYLVIGTGKKITLECSQTMGHDKMYWYQQDPGMELHLIHYSYGVNSTEKGDLSSESTVSRIRTEHFPLTLESARPSHTSQYLCASRNAGTGGAGNTIYFGEGSWLTVV.

This clonotype has only a few counts. The chain employs TRBV20-1 and TRBJ2-7; TRBD2 agrees at 12 bases. CDR3 length: 16 residues. V shed 0 bases, J shed 4 bases, and the junction held 7 bases outside the gene matches. Germline V lookup: CDR1 DFQATT, CDR2 SNEGSKA (reference sequence). This CDR3 is CSARDPTSGSRYEQYF. CDR3 in DNA: TGCAGTGCTAGAGATCCGACTAGCGGGAGTAGGTACGAGCAGTACTTC.

This clonotype was counted at least ten times. The V and J genes are TRBV12-3 or TRBV12-4 and TRBJ2-5, with TRBD2 matching 9 bases. J gave up 7 bases and V 5 bases, and 14 bases lay outside the gene matches. There are 16 residues in the CDR3. The CDR3 spells CASSPAGSGSFGTQYF. The CDR3 coding sequence is TGTGCCAGCAGTCCCGCGGGTAGCGGGAGCTTCGGGACCCAGTACTTC.

This clonotype was counted a few times. J is TRBJ1-2 and V is TRBV7-9; D gene unclear. The CDR3 totals 13 residues. Trimming pared 5 bases from V and 2 bases from J, leaving 9 bases between. Germline CDR1 and CDR2: SEHNR and FQNEAQ (reference sequence). The CDR3 reads CASSAPGNYGYTF. The CDR3 DNA sequence: TGTGCCAGCAGCGCCCCTGGCAACTATGGCTACACCTTC.

The chain has TRBV7-9 and TRBJ2-7, with D possibly called TRBD1 or TRBD2 (6 bases each). The CDR3 covers 15 residues. The germline V gene has CDR1 SEHNR and CDR2 FQNEAQ (reference sequence). Trimming cost V 5 bases and J 2 bases, with 16 bases left between them. Here the CDR3 DNA reads TGTGCCAGCAGCCCACCGGGGGCCGGAACCTACGAGCAGTACTTC. Translated, it gives CASSPPGAGTYEQYF.